One T cell receptor beta chain is described in this entry. Its specificity is unknown. Treatment was busulfan-fludarabine conditioning, a marrow graft, and cyclophosphamide on days +3 and +4. The source of the sample is a study of T cells after posttransplantation cyclophosphamide. General observations from the study: TRB overlap between skin or GI tissue T cells and blood was limited.

Germline CDR1 is SGHVS and CDR2 is FQNEAQ. Germline trimming cut 4 bases from V and 7 bases from J; bases unmatched to any gene: 13. This CDR3 region has 17 residues. The table came from immunoSEQ multiplex PCR; TCRdb's copy has only in-frame clones and leaves some out. The sample contains some 1,400 clones, roughly three quarters of which appear only once. The chain carries TRBV7-8 and TRBJ2-1, with 10 bases aligning to TRBD2. The sample here was CD4+ T cells sorted from PBMCs, taken about 220 days after allogeneic stem cell transplant with posttransplant cyclophosphamide. The sequence was collected from a female patient aged 60 to 70 who received an allogeneic stem cell transplant from an unrelated donor, was CMV-positive, and had acute GVHD only. Some T cells may originate from the graft donor. The CDR3 here is CASSYRTPGLALNEQFF. The CDR3 nucleotides read TGTGCCAGCAGCTATCGGACCCCGGGACTAGCGTTAAATGAGCAGTTCTTC.